A selection of T cell receptor beta chains follows, all from one sample in a study of cytomegalovirus exposure and HLA in healthy donors. Data came from immunoSEQ multiplex PCR; TCRdb stores just in-frame clones and leaves some out. Among 100,000 to 150,000 clones listed, around 85% were seen once. The sample consisted of PBMCs. Receptors were obtained from a young man in good health and CMV-seropositive. The CDR3 runs from the conserved cysteine through the conserved F or W. Each record gives: clone size, V gene, J gene, D gene, CDR3 protein, CDR3 DNA. D genes are given only for firm matches. Clone size is stated in some rows and not others, as once, few, many or a class when expanded.

NA	TRBV30	TRBJ2-5	NA	CAWSATHQETQYF	TGTGCCTGGAGTGCCACACACCAAGAGACCCAGTACTTC
NA	TRBV25-1	TRBJ2-1	TRBD2	CASIGTSGGTFGNEQFF	TGTGCCAGCATTGGGACTAGCGGGGGGACCTTCGGGAATGAGCAGTTCTTC
NA	TRBV18	TRBJ1-5	NA	CASSPRDNQPQHF	TGTGCCAGCTCACCTAGAGACAATCAGCCCCAGCATTTT
NA	TRBV5-4	TRBJ2-5	TRBD2	CASSQVRGGTETQYF	TGTGCCAGCAGCCAGGTGCGCGGGGGTACAGAGACCCAGTACTTC
NA	TRBV25-1	TRBJ2-3	TRBD2	CASSSGRGTDTQYF	TGTGCCAGCAGCTCAGGGAGGGGCACAGATACGCAGTATTTT
once	TRBV25-1	TRBJ2-3	NA	CASEDLRVDTQYF	TGTGCCAGCGAAGACCTCAGGGTGGATACGCAGTATTTT
NA	TRBV5-1	TRBJ1-1	TRBD1	CASSLVPTDRAENTEAFF	TGCGCCAGCAGCTTGGTTCCTACCGACAGGGCCGAGAACACTGAAGCTTTCTTT
NA	TRBV5-1	TRBJ2-5	TRBD2	CASSLTVAGPQETQYF	TGCGCCAGCAGCTTGACGGTAGCGGGGCCCCAAGAGACCCAGTACTTC
NA	TRBV7-2	TRBJ1-1	NA	CASSVSIGGGTEAFF	TGTGCCAGCAGCGTAAGCATTGGGGGCGGCACTGAAGCTTTCTTT
NA	TRBV30	TRBJ1-1	NA	CAWSYSWKTEAFF	TGTGCCTGGAGTTACAGCTGGAAAACTGAAGCTTTCTTT
NA	TRBV5-4	TRBJ2-7	NA	CASSYWTDSYEQYF	TGTGCCAGCAGCTACTGGACAGATAGCTACGAGCAGTACTTC
NA	TRBV10-2	TRBJ2-1	TRBD2	CASSDPTSGENNEQFF	TGCGCCAGCAGTGACCCGACTAGCGGGGAAAACAATGAGCAGTTCTTC
few	TRBV6-5	TRBJ2-5	NA	CASSYSSVSVQYF	TGTGCCAGCAGTTACTCGAGCGTAAGCGTGCAGTACTTC
few	TRBV6-1	TRBJ2-1	NA	CASSEALTGFDHNEQFF	TGTGCCAGCAGTGAAGCGTTAACAGGTTTTGATCACAATGAGCAGTTCTTC
NA	TRBV7-2	TRBJ2-7	TRBD2	CASSRRTGGGDEQYF	TGTGCCAGCAGCCGCCGGACTGGGGGAGGGGACGAGCAGTACTTC
NA	TRBV5-1	TRBJ2-2	NA	CASSERSHSNTGELFF	TGCGCCAGCAGCGAAAGGAGTCACTCGAACACCGGGGAGCTGTTTTTT
NA	TRBV4-3	TRBJ2-2	NA	CASSQGDSRGSGELFF	TGCGCCAGCAGCCAAGGGGACTCTCGAGGTTCCGGGGAGCTGTTTTTT
NA	TRBV9	TRBJ2-4	NA	CASSVGGGLNIQYF	TGTGCCAGCAGCGTAGGTGGAGGGTTAAACATTCAGTACTTC
NA	TRBV6-1	TRBJ2-7	TRBD1	CASSEFGTGYEQYF	TGTGCCAGCAGTGAATTTGGGACAGGCTACGAGCAGTACTTC
NA	TRBV13	TRBJ2-5	TRBD2	CASRRSGLAGRYQETQYF	TGTGCCAGCAGACGAAGCGGACTAGCGGGCCGATACCAAGAGACCCAGTACTTC
NA	TRBV30	TRBJ2-7	TRBD1	CAWEADRLYEQYF	TGTGCCTGGGAAGCGGACAGGCTCTACGAGCAGTACTTC
NA	TRBV13	TRBJ1-4	NA	CASSLALQGNEKLFF	TGTGCCAGCAGCTTAGCTCTGCAGGGGAACGAAAAACTGTTTTTT
NA	TRBV27	TRBJ2-7	NA	CASSSDGTHREQYF	TGTGCCAGCAGTTCGGACGGGACTCATCGCGAGCAGTACTTC
NA	TRBV6-5	TRBJ1-1	NA	CASSYSFGGNTEAFF	TGTGCCAGCAGTTATAGCTTTGGAGGGAACACTGAAGCTTTCTTT
NA	TRBV7-2	TRBJ2-3	NA	CASSSNGGSSNTQYF	TGTGCCAGCAGCTCTAACGGGGGTAGCTCGAATACGCAGTATTTT
NA	TRBV30	TRBJ2-1	TRBD2	CAWRAGGSNEQFF	TGTGCCTGGAGGGCGGGAGGGTCCAATGAGCAGTTCTTC
NA	TRBV21-1	TRBJ1-5	NA	CASSSGQGNQPQHF	TGTGCCAGCAGCTCGGGACAGGGGAATCAGCCCCAGCATTTT
NA	TRBV27	TRBJ1-2	NA	CASSSRQQGYGYTF	TGTGCCAGCAGTTCCAGACAGCAGGGCTATGGCTACACCTTC